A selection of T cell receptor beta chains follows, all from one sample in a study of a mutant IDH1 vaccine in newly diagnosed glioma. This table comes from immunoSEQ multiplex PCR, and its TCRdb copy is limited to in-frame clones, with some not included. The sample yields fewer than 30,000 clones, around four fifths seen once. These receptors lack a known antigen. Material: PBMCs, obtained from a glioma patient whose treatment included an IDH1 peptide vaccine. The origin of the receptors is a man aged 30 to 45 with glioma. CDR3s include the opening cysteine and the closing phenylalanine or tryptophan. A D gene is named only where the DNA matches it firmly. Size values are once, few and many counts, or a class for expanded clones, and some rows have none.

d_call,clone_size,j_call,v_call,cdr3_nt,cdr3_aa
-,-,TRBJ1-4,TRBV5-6,TGTGCCAGCAGCTTGAGGGAAGTGGGGGAAAAACTGTTTTTT,CASSLREVGEKLFF
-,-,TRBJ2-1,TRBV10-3,TGTGCCATCAGTCCGCTTGACGGCAATGAGCAGTTCTTC,CAISPLDGNEQFF
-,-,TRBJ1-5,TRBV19,TGTGCCAGTAGTATATCGACAGGATTGTATAGCAATCAGCCCCAGCATTTT,CASSISTGLYSNQPQHF
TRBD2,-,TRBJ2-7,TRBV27,TGTGCCAGCAGGTCTAGCGGGATTACCTACGAGCAGTACTTC,CASRSSGITYEQYF
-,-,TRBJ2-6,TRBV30,TGTGCCTGGAGTGTAAAGGGGGCCAACGTCCTGACTTTC,CAWSVKGANVLTF
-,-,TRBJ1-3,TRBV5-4,TGTGCCAGCAGCTCAGACAGACTAAACACCATATATTTT,CASSSDRLNTIYF
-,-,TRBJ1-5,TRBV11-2,TGTGCCAGCAGCTTAGTCGGAGATCAGCCCCAGCATTTT,CASSLVGDQPQHF
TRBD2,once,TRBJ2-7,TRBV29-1,TGCAGCGTGATAGCGGGAGGGCCACTATACGAGCAGTACTTC,CSVIAGGPLYEQYF
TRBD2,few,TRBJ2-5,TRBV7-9,TGTGCCAGCAGCCCCGGGGGGGTGAAGTGGGAGACCCAGTACTTC,CASSPGGVKWETQYF
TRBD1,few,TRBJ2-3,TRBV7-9,TGTGCCAGCAGCCGGGACAGGGGGCTTGGAGATACGCAGTATTTT,CASSRDRGLGDTQYF
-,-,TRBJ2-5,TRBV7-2,TGTGCCAGCAGTCGTCAAGAGTACCAAGAGACCCAGTACTTC,CASSRQEYQETQYF
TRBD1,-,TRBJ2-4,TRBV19,TGTGCCAGCGGCTTCGGTGGACAGGGAGCAAACATTCAGTACTTC,CASGFGGQGANIQYF
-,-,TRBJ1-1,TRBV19,TGTGCCAGTAGTATAGTCGAAGGCAGGGCTGAAGCTTTCTTT,CASSIVEGRAEAFF